This TCR beta chain originates from a study of cytomegalovirus exposure and HLA in healthy donors (dated by TCRdb to between 2016 and 2019). Some background on the complete study: An earlier analysis of around 600 of the donors reported 250 to 300 Gb of sequence data and approximately 110 million unique TCR beta sequences from around 200 million T cells. The study used immunosequencing to profile the T cell repertoires of around 600 subjects and linked those repertoires to cytomegalovirus serostatus. Because of strong linkage in the cohort, roughly five DR-DQ haplotypes were treated as single units for association and clustering. Class I and class II HLA loci were covered by the typing at four-digit resolution. An early release that covered about 600 HLA-typed donors contained approximately 320 gigabases of sequencing data and approximately 85 million unique TCR sequences. Donor age, sex, ethnicity and CMV serostatus were collected together with the repertoire data. To predict cytomegalovirus infection status, the study brought together high-throughput TCR immunosequencing, statistical association of individual TCRs with disease status, and machine learning. Among the 398 genotyped donors, approximately 81% belonged to the genetic ancestry cluster associated with self-reported Caucasian donors. To decide whether each TCR beta V gene segment behaved as functional or pseudogenic, an earlier analysis of some 580 of the donors relied on high-throughput TCR beta sequencing. The later analysis used no new phenotypic data to find candidate immune exposures, relying instead on TCR beta sequences and their occurrence across donors. A later genetic analysis took genome-wide SNP genotypes for 398 of the 666 donors and used that subset as a discovery cohort. A later analysis re-examined previously published TCR beta repertoires from several hundred donors and added high-resolution HLA genotyping to investigate patterns of TCR occurrence. Besides the first cohort of 550 to 750 subjects, a separate validation cohort made up of roughly 130 different subjects was used. Typing coverage varied by locus: roughly 629-640 donors for A, B, C, DRB1 and DQB1; roughly 500 for DQA1; some 610 for DPA1; approximately 470 for DPB1. The study was designed to test whether signatures of past pathogen exposure could be identified by cataloging public T cell receptors. On average, around 240,000 unique TCR beta nucleotide sequences were sequenced per donor among a few hundred genotyped donors of the cohort, with roughly 19% of those sequences being non-productive. Every repertoire in the discovery cohort had been generated on one and the same sequencing platform.

Clipping removes 4 bases from V and 5 bases from J, with 8 as the unmatched junction base count. CDR1 and CDR2 are read off the germline V gene as SGDLS and YYNGEE. Including cysteine and phenylalanine, the CDR3 has 16 amino acids. Only the CDR3 part of the read is kept: 48 bases, read in frame from the first base. With regard to this clone: The clone's antigen remains unknown. There are no base qualities to consult, and no much larger clone falls within one base.

The library was produced with the immunoSEQ multiplex PCR assay. For the multiplex PCR, a mixture combining 60 forward primers for TCR Vbeta segments and 13 reverse primers for TCR Jbeta segments was used. A multiplex PCR assay on genomic DNA amplified the CDR3 region of rearranged TCR beta genes. On the Illumina HiSeq System, the amplified TCR beta libraries were sequenced as 87-base-pair reads. The authors processed their data as follows. Across the roughly 600 repertoires, a later analysis counted approximately 75 million unique TCR beta chains, 9.5 million to 12 million of which were shared by at least two donors. A nearest-neighbor algorithm error-corrected the raw reads and collapsed the reads into unique sequences, merging closely related sequences to remove PCR and sequencing errors. To assign V, D and J gene segments, CDR3 sequences were aligned to IMGT reference sequences. Each retained sequence needed at least a six-nucleotide match to both a V gene segment and a J gene segment. A rearrangement was called productive if the CDR3 had no stop codons and remained in frame with V and J, and every other rearrangement was called non-productive. Following IMGT convention, CDR3 was defined as the stretch from the second conserved V-encoded cysteine to the conserved J-encoded phenylalanine. Sequences without an unambiguous match to a single V gene segment were excluded from the earlier analysis of approximately 560 of the donors. In an earlier analysis of around 590 of the donors, a V segment was called functional when productive rearrangements were above 56.7%, and segregating when the standard deviation between donors exceeded 5%. A statistical classification framework was developed to diagnose cytomegalovirus status using the catalog of TCR beta chain sequences. In a later analysis, V and J genes were assigned by comparing TCR nucleotide sequences against IMGT/GENE-DB human TR gene sequences. A later analysis assigned CDR3 sequences and most-parsimonious VDJ recombination scenarios with the TCRdist pipeline. A later analysis defined each TCR beta chain by its CDR3 amino acid sequence plus V-gene family, and excluded reads lacking a unique V-gene family. In a later analysis, fewer than 600 highly shared, low-generation-probability nucleotide sequences were removed to address suspected cross-contamination and a sequencing artifact. In a later analysis, a clonal expansion index was calculated for each public chain from normalized within-repertoire ranks of inferred template counts. In a later analysis, generation probabilities were computed with a VDJ recombination model fitted to out-of-frame rearrangements, and the resulting probabilities were checked against IGoR. Hypergeometric tests were used in a later analysis to score TCR-TCR, TCR-HLA and TCR-CMV co-occurrence, with a repertoire-size bias correction applied to the TCR pairs. To estimate false discovery rates, a later analysis permuted the HLA or CMV assignments 20 times. In a later analysis, co-occurring TCRs were grouped using DBSCAN, with TCRdist sequence similarity added in when clustering inside HLA-allele-positive subsets. Repertoires with fewer than 30,000 or more than 120,000 public chains were left out of co-occurrence clustering, as were about 5 repertoires with anomalous nucleotide sharing. The immuneACCESS repertoire file appears here via TCRdb, limited to in-frame rearrangements. These files lack a portion of the clones; in checked studies, under half of the deficit traces to unresolved V genes, and the cause of the others is not known. That table supplies the V and J calls and clone size; D and trimming were determined from the DNA. The sample records 150,000 to 200,000 clones, around 84% of which are singletons. The leading ten clones occupy roughly 3.2% of the sample.

Overall study results and their limits: A group of highly shared sequence variants was considered likely to be a technical artifact of the sequencing pipeline. A further reported finding was that TCR beta sequences accurately predicted the HLA-A and HLA-B alleles for most subjects in the first cohort. In a later genetic analysis, fewer N-insertions in productive TCRs were reported among donors in an Asian-associated ancestry cluster than the roughly 670-donor mean. While some public TCRs were present in many individuals, most TCR sequences turned up only very rarely across donors. In a later analysis, the rate of TCR association differed among HLA loci, with DRB1 alleles having the most associated TCRs and HLA-C alleles having the fewest. In a later analysis, HLA-associated TCR beta chains showed more clonal expansion and lower generation probabilities than non-associated chains that were equally common. The authors suggested that the approach could potentially be generalized to other disease states and immunological phenotypes. Some 16 rarely observed V segments, including chromosome 9 orphons, were excluded from the earlier analysis of some 590 of the donors because counts were too low. Because the 87-base-pair reads could not distinguish some IMGT-functional V segments, including TRBV6-2 and TRBV6-3, those segments were excluded. A later analysis associated 15,000 or so TCR beta sequences with specific HLA alleles at a false discovery rate of 0.05. According to a later analysis, parvovirus B19, influenza, CMV and Epstein-Barr virus appeared linked to several top co-occurrence clusters. HLA typing was unavailable for some donors at each locus, so association tests used only the typed subset. Most CMV-associated TCR beta chains appeared to be HLA-restricted in a later analysis, and the HLA associations seemed to be driven largely by CMV exposure. Linkage disequilibrium might explain the correlated functional status among segregating V segments, but an unknown experimental factor could not be excluded. A total of fewer than 200 TCR beta chains were listed by the study as associated with cytomegalovirus. CMV serostatus was the only immune exposure information available for the cohort. A few of the identified cytomegalovirus-associated TCR beta chains were confirmed in vitro to be specific for cytomegalovirus antigens. This cohort had only TCR beta chains sequenced, and the lack of alpha or paired-chain data limited which features could be detected. In a later genetic analysis, a missense DCLRE1C variant was associated with V-gene and J-gene trimming of TCR beta chains, and the association was replicated in an independent cohort. Roughly uniform sequencing depth across donors was assumed in presence/absence analyses, although this assumption may not hold. In both the original and validation cohorts, the classifier was reported to diagnose cytomegalovirus status with high specificity and sensitivity. When HLA alleles, especially DR and DQ, strongly co-occurred, attributing TCR associations to individual alleles was difficult. Broadly in line with IMGT annotations, most TCR beta V segments showed up in productive rearrangements about 87% or about 30% of the time in an earlier analysis of 450 to 600 of the donors.

In total, around 600 healthy bone marrow donors made up the cohort. Cohort members were all nominally healthy when sampled, although unrecorded immune exposures were likely present. The donor was CMV seropositive and was included in the group of almost 300 seropositive cohort members. Every donor gave a peripheral blood sample, and the peripheral blood mononuclear cells from that sample were used for TCR beta sequencing. Genomic DNA extraction from the blood cell samples was performed with the Qiagen DNeasy Blood Extraction Kit. The sequence links TRBV9 to TRBJ2-1; 11 bases in between match TRBD2. This clonotype was obtained from a man aged 35 to 55 in good health and CMV-seropositive. Source material: PBMCs. CDR3 loop: CASSLRLLAGDNEQFF. In nucleotides, the sequence is TGTGCCAGCAGCCTTAGACTACTAGCGGGGGACAATGAGCAGTTCTTC.